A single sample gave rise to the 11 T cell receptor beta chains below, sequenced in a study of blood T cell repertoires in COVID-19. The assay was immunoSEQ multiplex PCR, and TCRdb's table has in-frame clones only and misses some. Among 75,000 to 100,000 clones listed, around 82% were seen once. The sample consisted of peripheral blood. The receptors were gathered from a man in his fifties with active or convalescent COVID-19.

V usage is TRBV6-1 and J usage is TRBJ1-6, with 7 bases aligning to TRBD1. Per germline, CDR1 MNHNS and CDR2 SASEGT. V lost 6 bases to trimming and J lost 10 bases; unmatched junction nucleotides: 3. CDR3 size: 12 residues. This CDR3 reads CASSRQGSPLHF. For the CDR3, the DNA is TGTGCCAGCAGCCGACAGGGCTCACCCCTCCACTTT.

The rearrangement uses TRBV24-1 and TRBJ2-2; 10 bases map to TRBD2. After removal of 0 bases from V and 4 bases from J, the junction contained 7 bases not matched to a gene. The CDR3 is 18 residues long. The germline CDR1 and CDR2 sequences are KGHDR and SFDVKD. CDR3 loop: CATSDLLAGGKGTGELFF. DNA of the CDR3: TGTGCCACCAGTGATTTGTTAGCGGGGGGAAAAGGCACCGGGGAGCTGTTTTTT.

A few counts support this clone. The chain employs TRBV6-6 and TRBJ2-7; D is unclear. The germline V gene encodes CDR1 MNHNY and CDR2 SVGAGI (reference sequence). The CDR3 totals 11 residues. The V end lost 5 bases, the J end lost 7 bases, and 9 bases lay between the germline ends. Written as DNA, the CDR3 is TGTGCCAGCAGTACCGACTCGGAGCAGTACTTC. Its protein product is CASSTDSEQYF.

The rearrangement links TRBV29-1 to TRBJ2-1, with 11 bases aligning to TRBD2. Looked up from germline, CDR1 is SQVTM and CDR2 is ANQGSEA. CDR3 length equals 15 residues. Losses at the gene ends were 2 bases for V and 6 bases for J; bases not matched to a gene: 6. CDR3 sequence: CSVERGSGGANEQFF. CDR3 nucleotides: TGCAGCGTTGAACGGGGTAGCGGGGGGGCCAATGAGCAGTTCTTC.

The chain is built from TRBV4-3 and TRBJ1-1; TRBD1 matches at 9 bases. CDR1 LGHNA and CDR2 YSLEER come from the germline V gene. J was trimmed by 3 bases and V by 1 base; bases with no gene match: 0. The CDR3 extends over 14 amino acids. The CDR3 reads CASSQGDRDTEAFF. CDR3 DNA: TGCGCCAGCAGCCAAGGGGACAGGGACACTGAAGCTTTCTTT.

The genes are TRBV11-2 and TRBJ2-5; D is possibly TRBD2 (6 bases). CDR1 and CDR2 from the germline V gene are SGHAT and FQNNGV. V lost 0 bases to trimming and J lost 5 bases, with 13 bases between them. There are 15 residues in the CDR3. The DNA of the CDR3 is TGTGCCAGCAGCTTAGAGCAGGGTGGGGGGGAGACCCAGTACTTC. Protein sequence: CASSLEQGGGETQYF.

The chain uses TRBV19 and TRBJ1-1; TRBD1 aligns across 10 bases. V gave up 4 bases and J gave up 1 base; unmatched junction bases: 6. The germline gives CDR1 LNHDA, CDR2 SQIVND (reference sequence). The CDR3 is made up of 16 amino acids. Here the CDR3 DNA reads TGTGCCAGTAGTAAAGGACAGGGGGGAACGAACACTGAAGCTTTCTTT. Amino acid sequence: CASSKGQGGTNTEAFF.

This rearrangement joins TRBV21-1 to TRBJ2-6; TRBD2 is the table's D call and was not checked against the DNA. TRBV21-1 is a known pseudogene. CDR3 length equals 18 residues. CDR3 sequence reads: CASSKESGGGPGANVLTF. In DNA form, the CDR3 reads TGTGCCAGCAGCAAAGAAAGCGGGGGGGGCCCTGGGGCCAACGTCCTGACTTTC.

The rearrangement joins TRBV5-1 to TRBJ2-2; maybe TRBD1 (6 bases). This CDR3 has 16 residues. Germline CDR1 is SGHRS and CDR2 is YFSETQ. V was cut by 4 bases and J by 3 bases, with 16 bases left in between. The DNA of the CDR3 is TGCGCCAGCAGCCCAAACAGGGACCCCCACACCGGGGAGCTGTTTTTT. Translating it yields CASSPNRDPHTGELFF.

The CDR3 loop reads CASRGGAPSTDTQYF. The CDR3 nucleotides read TGTGCCAGCAGGGGGGGGGCACCTAGCACAGATACGCAGTATTTT. The chain joins TRBV6-5 to TRBJ2-3, with D tentatively TRBD2 (7 bases). Germline loops: CDR1 MNHEY, CDR2 SVGAGI. The CDR3 extends over 15 amino acids. V lost 6 bases to trimming and J lost 0 bases, with 13 bases between them.

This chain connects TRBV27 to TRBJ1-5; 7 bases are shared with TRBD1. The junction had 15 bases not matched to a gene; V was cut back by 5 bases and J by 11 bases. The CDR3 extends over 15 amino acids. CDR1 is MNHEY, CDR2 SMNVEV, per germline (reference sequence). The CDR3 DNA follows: TGTGCCAGCAGTCCACAGGGGACAAGGGAGGTGTCCCAGCATTTT. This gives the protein CASSPQGTREVSQHF.